These 5 T cell receptor beta chains originate from one sample sequenced in a study of PD-L1 blockade in urothelial cancer. TCRdb keeps only in-frame clones here, not all; method: immunoSEQ multiplex PCR. The sample has about 120,000 clones, 85% to 90% seen once; the top ten hold approximately 1.7%. As for time point: peripheral blood 6 weeks after treatment start. This sample comprised PBMCs, obtained around atezolizumab (anti-PD-L1) treatment. The source is a man in his fifties or sixties with urothelial cancer.

This chain joins TRBV6-1 and TRBJ2-1; D is uncertain. This CDR3 comprises 12 residues. Trimming stripped 7 bases from V and 3 bases from J, with 7 bases between. The germline V gene has CDR1 MNHNS and CDR2 SASEGT. CDR3 DNA: TGTGCCAGCAATCAACACTACAATGAGCAGTTCTTC. Its translation: CASNQHYNEQFF.

This chain joins TRBV5-4 and TRBJ2-1; 7 bases line up with TRBD2. Germline loops: CDR1 SGHNT, CDR2 YYREEE (reference sequence). Trimming cost V 4 bases and J 4 bases; bases outside gene matches: 8. This CDR3 comprises 15 residues. CDR3: CASSIPGLRYNEQFF. The CDR3 DNA is TGTGCCAGCAGCATACCGGGACTAAGATACAATGAGCAGTTCTTC.

This clone was seen a few times. The chain is built from TRBV7-2 and TRBJ1-2; TRBD1 matches at 9 bases. The ends lost 4 bases at V and 8 bases at J; junction bases unmatched: 8. The CDR3 length is 14 residues. Germline loops: CDR1 SGHTA, CDR2 FQGNSA. The CDR3 spells CASSSAQGAEGYTF. DNA of the CDR3: TGTGCCAGCAGCTCCGCACAGGGGGCTGAGGGCTACACCTTC.

This chain links TRBV19 with TRBJ1-1; tentative D call: TRBD1 (6 bases). V lost 5 bases, J lost 4 bases, and 11 bases lay in between. Germline-derived CDR1 and CDR2 are LNHDA and SQIVND (reference sequence). The CDR3 has 13 residues. The CDR3 spells CASSWDKGTEAFF. The CDR3 region has the DNA TGTGCCAGTAGTTGGGACAAGGGCACTGAAGCTTTCTTT.

The chain links TRBV19 to TRBJ2-4, with a possible D match to TRBD1 (5 bases). V lost 1 base, J lost 2 bases, and 15 bases lay in between. CDR1 and CDR2 from the germline V gene are LNHDA and SQIVND (reference sequence). This CDR3 contains 17 residues. CDR3 in DNA: TGTGCCAGTAGTATAGTAGAGGCAGGGTGGTCCAAAAACATTCAGTACTTC. Its protein is CASSIVEAGWSKNIQYF.